This is a list of T cell receptor beta chains from one sample in a study of blood T cell repertoires in COVID-19. TCRdb keeps only in-frame clones here, not all; method: immunoSEQ multiplex PCR. The sample lists 130,000 or so clones, about 70% occurring once. The sequenced material came from peripheral blood. All receptors come from a woman in her sixties or seventies with acute or convalescent COVID-19. CDR3s include the opening cysteine and the closing phenylalanine or tryptophan. The D gene is left open where the match is weak. Some rows mark clone size as missing; the rest say once, few, many or name a class of expanded clone.

d_call: NA; j_call: TRBJ1-1; clone_size: NA; v_call: TRBV29-1; cdr3_length: 13; cdr3_aa: CSPSKTQGTEAFF; cdr3_nt: TGCAGCCCCTCAAAGACTCAGGGGACTGAAGCTTTCTTT
d_call: TRBD2; j_call: TRBJ2-2; clone_size: NA; v_call: TRBV30; cdr3_length: 17; cdr3_aa: CAWRIDRAGVGTGELFF; cdr3_nt: TGTGCCTGGAGAATTGACCGAGCGGGAGTTGGCACCGGGGAGCTGTTTTTT
d_call: NA; j_call: TRBJ2-1; clone_size: NA; v_call: TRBV7-2; cdr3_length: 11; cdr3_aa: CASSPYNEQFF; cdr3_nt: TGTGCCAGCAGTCCATACAATGAGCAGTTCTTC
d_call: TRBD1; j_call: TRBJ2-7; clone_size: NA; v_call: TRBV4-1; cdr3_length: 15; cdr3_aa: CASSTRQGKEYEQYF; cdr3_nt: TGCGCCAGCAGCACAAGACAGGGGAAAGAGTACGAGCAGTACTTC
d_call: TRBD1; j_call: TRBJ1-2; clone_size: NA; v_call: TRBV3-1/TRBV3-2; cdr3_length: 14; cdr3_aa: CASSEQGGSYGYTF; cdr3_nt: TGTGCCAGCAGCGAACAGGGGGGATCGTATGGCTACACCTTC
d_call: NA; j_call: TRBJ1-2; clone_size: NA; v_call: TRBV27; cdr3_length: 13; cdr3_aa: CASSRGPNYGYTF; cdr3_nt: TGTGCCAGCAGCCGAGGCCCTAACTATGGCTACACCTTC
d_call: NA; j_call: TRBJ1-2; clone_size: NA; v_call: TRBV27; cdr3_length: 14; cdr3_aa: CASSPGQFLYGYTF; cdr3_nt: TGTGCCAGCAGTCCAGGACAGTTTCTCTATGGCTACACCTTC
d_call: TRBD1; j_call: TRBJ1-1; clone_size: few; v_call: TRBV19; cdr3_length: 13; cdr3_aa: CASSAPGTAQAFF; cdr3_nt: TGTGCCAGTAGCGCACCTGGGACAGCGCAAGCTTTCTTT
d_call: NA; j_call: TRBJ2-3; clone_size: NA; v_call: TRBV27; cdr3_length: 14; cdr3_aa: CASSLALFTDTQYF; cdr3_nt: TGTGCCAGCAGTTTGGCTTTATTCACAGATACGCAGTATTTT
d_call: NA; j_call: TRBJ2-1; clone_size: NA; v_call: TRBV30; cdr3_length: 13; cdr3_aa: CAWSYPGNNEQFF; cdr3_nt: TGTGCCTGGAGTTATCCAGGAAACAATGAGCAGTTCTTC
d_call: NA; j_call: TRBJ2-5; clone_size: NA; v_call: TRBV7-7; cdr3_length: 14; cdr3_aa: CASRGLAEGETQYF; cdr3_nt: TGTGCCAGCAGGGGGTTAGCGGAGGGGGAGACCCAGTACTTC
d_call: TRBD2; j_call: TRBJ2-3; clone_size: NA; v_call: TRBV10-3; cdr3_length: 17; cdr3_aa: CAINPQSGSGSRGAQYF; cdr3_nt: TGTGCCATCAATCCCCAATCCGGTAGCGGGAGCCGAGGGGCGCAGTATTTT
d_call: NA; j_call: TRBJ1-6; clone_size: NA; v_call: TRBV4-1; cdr3_length: 16; cdr3_aa: CASSQVRGLGNSPLHF; cdr3_nt: TGCGCCAGCAGCCAAGTAAGGGGGTTAGGAAATTCACCCCTCCACTTT
d_call: NA; j_call: TRBJ2-6; clone_size: once; v_call: TRBV7-2; cdr3_length: 13; cdr3_aa: CASSSTGANVLTF; cdr3_nt: TGTGCCAGCAGCTCAACTGGGGCCAACGTCCTGACTTTC
d_call: NA; j_call: TRBJ1-2; clone_size: NA; v_call: TRBV7-2; cdr3_length: 14; cdr3_aa: CASSLDRGSYGYTF; cdr3_nt: TGTGCCAGCAGCTTAGATAGGGGTAGCTATGGCTACACCTTC
d_call: NA; j_call: TRBJ1-4; clone_size: once; v_call: TRBV2; cdr3_length: 13; cdr3_aa: CASSVGAAEKLFF; cdr3_nt: TGTGCCAGCAGTGTGGGGGCAGCGGAAAAACTGTTTTTT
d_call: NA; j_call: TRBJ2-5; clone_size: few; v_call: TRBV18; cdr3_length: 13; cdr3_aa: CASSQQGGETQYF; cdr3_nt: TGTGCCAGCTCGCAACAGGGTGGAGAGACCCAGTACTTC
d_call: NA; j_call: TRBJ2-2; clone_size: NA; v_call: TRBV3-1/TRBV3-2; cdr3_length: 13; cdr3_aa: CASSEPPSGELFF; cdr3_nt: TGTGCCAGCAGCGAGCCTCCTTCCGGGGAGCTGTTTTTT
d_call: TRBD1; j_call: TRBJ2-7; clone_size: NA; v_call: TRBV9; cdr3_length: 14; cdr3_aa: CARSTGQGTYDQYF; cdr3_nt: TGTGCCCGCAGCACAGGACAGGGAACCTACGACCAGTACTTC
d_call: NA; j_call: TRBJ2-5; clone_size: NA; v_call: TRBV7-9; cdr3_length: 16; cdr3_aa: CASSLGVAGLQETQYF; cdr3_nt: TGTGCCAGCAGCTTAGGGGTAGCAGGGTTACAAGAGACCCAGTACTTC
d_call: NA; j_call: TRBJ1-1; clone_size: NA; v_call: TRBV15; cdr3_length: 12; cdr3_aa: CATSRRDTEAFF; cdr3_nt: TGTGCCACCAGCAGGAGGGACACTGAAGCTTTCTTT
d_call: NA; j_call: TRBJ2-7; clone_size: few; v_call: TRBV28; cdr3_length: 16; cdr3_aa: CASSPPPAGITYEQYF; cdr3_nt: TGTGCCAGCAGTCCCCCCCCTGCAGGGATCACCTACGAGCAGTACTTC
d_call: NA; j_call: TRBJ2-5; clone_size: NA; v_call: TRBV5-6; cdr3_length: 12; cdr3_aa: CASRSGGETQYF; cdr3_nt: TGTGCCAGCAGAAGCGGAGGAGAGACCCAGTACTTC
d_call: TRBD1; j_call: TRBJ1-2; clone_size: NA; v_call: TRBV5-4; cdr3_length: 15; cdr3_aa: CASSLARGQPYGYTF; cdr3_nt: TGTGCCAGCAGCTTGGCCAGGGGACAGCCCTATGGCTACACCTTC
d_call: TRBD1; j_call: TRBJ2-7; clone_size: NA; v_call: TRBV19; cdr3_length: 15; cdr3_aa: CASRTGDSRRDEQYF; cdr3_nt: TGTGCCAGTAGAACCGGGGACAGTAGACGGGACGAGCAGTACTTC
d_call: TRBD1; j_call: TRBJ1-1; clone_size: NA; v_call: TRBV5-6; cdr3_length: 13; cdr3_aa: CASSLAGQGEAFF; cdr3_nt: TGTGCCAGCAGCTTGGCGGGACAGGGAGAAGCTTTCTTT
d_call: NA; j_call: TRBJ2-2; clone_size: NA; v_call: TRBV5-5; cdr3_length: 14; cdr3_aa: CASSLVMNTGELFF; cdr3_nt: TGTGCCAGCAGCTTGGTTATGAACACCGGGGAGCTGTTTTTT
d_call: TRBD2; j_call: TRBJ2-3; clone_size: NA; v_call: TRBV7-6; cdr3_length: 14; cdr3_aa: CASSQSGRIDTQYF; cdr3_nt: TGTGCCAGCAGCCAAAGCGGGAGAATAGATACGCAGTATTTT
d_call: NA; j_call: TRBJ1-1; clone_size: NA; v_call: TRBV9; cdr3_length: 15; cdr3_aa: CASSVGKGGSGEAFF; cdr3_nt: TGTGCCAGCAGCGTAGGGAAGGGGGGGTCAGGCGAAGCTTTCTTT
d_call: TRBD1; j_call: TRBJ1-1; clone_size: NA; v_call: TRBV19; cdr3_length: 16; cdr3_aa: CASSLRTGVMNTEAFF; cdr3_nt: TGTGCCAGTAGTCTTAGGACAGGGGTCATGAACACTGAAGCTTTCTTT
d_call: NA; j_call: TRBJ1-3; clone_size: NA; v_call: TRBV19; cdr3_length: 16; cdr3_aa: CASMEIATWKGNTIYF; cdr3_nt: TGTGCCAGTATGGAAATAGCAACCTGGAAAGGAAACACCATATATTTT
d_call: NA; j_call: TRBJ2-3; clone_size: NA; v_call: TRBV5-6; cdr3_length: 13; cdr3_aa: CASSPMATDTQYF; cdr3_nt: TGTGCCAGCAGCCCGATGGCCACAGATACGCAGTATTTT
d_call: TRBD1; j_call: TRBJ2-3; clone_size: NA; v_call: TRBV7-2; cdr3_length: 16; cdr3_aa: CASSLAGQGPTDTQYF; cdr3_nt: TGTGCCAGCAGCTTAGCTGGACAGGGACCCACAGATACGCAGTATTTT
d_call: NA; j_call: TRBJ2-5; clone_size: NA; v_call: TRBV29-1; cdr3_length: 12; cdr3_aa: CSVEGQSDAQYF; cdr3_nt: TGCAGCGTTGAAGGGCAGTCTGATGCCCAGTACTTC
d_call: NA; j_call: TRBJ2-7; clone_size: NA; v_call: TRBV9; cdr3_length: 15; cdr3_aa: CASSVGGGGPYEQYF; cdr3_nt: TGTGCCAGCAGCGTAGGAGGGGGGGGGCCCTACGAGCAGTACTTC
d_call: TRBD1; j_call: TRBJ1-5; clone_size: NA; v_call: TRBV24-1; cdr3_length: 19; cdr3_aa: CATSVPTGEHPYSNQPQHF; cdr3_nt: TGTGCCACCAGTGTACCGACAGGGGAACACCCCTATAGCAATCAGCCCCAGCATTTT
d_call: NA; j_call: TRBJ1-1; clone_size: once; v_call: TRBV11-3; cdr3_length: 13; cdr3_aa: CASSLEARTEAFF; cdr3_nt: TGTGCCAGCAGCTTAGAGGCTCGCACTGAAGCTTTCTTT
d_call: TRBD1; j_call: TRBJ2-3; clone_size: NA; v_call: TRBV7-2; cdr3_length: 14; cdr3_aa: CASSDRASTDTQYF; cdr3_nt: TGTGCCAGCAGCGACAGGGCAAGCACAGATACGCAGTATTTT
d_call: TRBD1; j_call: TRBJ1-2; clone_size: NA; v_call: TRBV5-1; cdr3_length: 14; cdr3_aa: CASSVGQGNYGYTF; cdr3_nt: TGCGCCAGCAGCGTGGGACAGGGGAACTATGGCTACACCTTC
d_call: NA; j_call: TRBJ1-1; clone_size: NA; v_call: TRBV5-1; cdr3_length: 14; cdr3_aa: CASSSARLNTEAFF; cdr3_nt: TGCGCCAGCAGCTCCGCCAGGCTGAACACTGAAGCTTTCTTT